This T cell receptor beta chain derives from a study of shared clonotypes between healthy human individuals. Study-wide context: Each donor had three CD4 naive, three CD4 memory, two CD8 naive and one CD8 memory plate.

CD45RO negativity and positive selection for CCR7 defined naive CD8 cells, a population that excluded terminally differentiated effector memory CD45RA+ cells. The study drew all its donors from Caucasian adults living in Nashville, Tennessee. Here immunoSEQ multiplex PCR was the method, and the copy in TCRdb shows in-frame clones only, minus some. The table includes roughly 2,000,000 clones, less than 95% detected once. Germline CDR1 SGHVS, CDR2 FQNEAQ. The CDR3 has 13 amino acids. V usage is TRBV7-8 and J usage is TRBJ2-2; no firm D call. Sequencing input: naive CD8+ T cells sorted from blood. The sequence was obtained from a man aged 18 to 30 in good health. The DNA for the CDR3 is TGTGTTATAGTTGTTACGAACACCGGGGAGCTGTTTTTT. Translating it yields CVIVVTNTGELFF.